This T cell receptor beta chain originates from a study of blood T cell repertoires in COVID-19. Across the whole study: The United States, Italy and Spain were the sources of the acute and convalescent COVID-19 samples. The cDNA or gDNA used as material had been derived from T cells, B-cell-depleted T cells, or PBMCs.

This clone was counted only a few times. CDR1 is MNHEY and CDR2 is SVGAGI in the germline V gene. CDR3 length: 14 amino acids. The V segment lost 5 bases and the J segment 6 bases; nucleotides outside the gene matches: 7. Per the study methods: Estimation of nucleated cell counts was performed using reference gene primer amplification. The protocol was immunoSEQ multiplex PCR, while the TCRdb copy is restricted to in-frame clones and leaves out a portion. V, J and clone size were drawn from that table, and D and trimming were deduced from the DNA. The sample gives about 280,000 clones, about 89% of which show up once; approximately 4.2% is in the top ten.

The chain combines TRBV6-5 with TRBJ1-2; 9 nucleotides line up with TRBD1. Sequences were obtained from peripheral blood. This clonotype was sampled from a man aged 40-49 years with acute or convalescent COVID-19. The CDR3 spells CASSRNRGLDGYTF. The CDR3 DNA reads TGTGCCAGCAGTAGGAACAGGGGGCTGGATGGCTACACCTTC.